This T cell receptor (beta chain) was identified during a study of beta chain features in type 1 diabetes. General study results and limits: There was a possibility that cDNA sequencing over-represented cells with high TCR expression.

This clone has more than one count but fewer than ten. The antigen is unknown. From germline, CDR1 is SGHTA and CDR2 FQGNSA. The CDR3 spans 15 residues. The germline V and J ends were trimmed by 2 bases and 3 bases, with 10 bases remaining between them. Since all of the isolated RNA was reverse transcribed, expressed TCRB transcripts were what got sequenced. Repertoires were generated with immunoSEQ multiplex PCR, while TCRdb's copy carries only in-frame clones and drops some. Of 810,000 or so clones listed, under 20% are singletons. This clonotype was obtained from a young woman in good health. The sample consisted of naive CD4+ T cells from blood. The genes are TRBV7-2 and TRBJ2-2; weak D call: TRBD2 (5 bases). The CDR3 region is CASSLQGLYTGELFF. CDR3 DNA: TGTGCCAGCAGCTTACAAGGACTCTACACCGGGGAGCTGTTTTTT.